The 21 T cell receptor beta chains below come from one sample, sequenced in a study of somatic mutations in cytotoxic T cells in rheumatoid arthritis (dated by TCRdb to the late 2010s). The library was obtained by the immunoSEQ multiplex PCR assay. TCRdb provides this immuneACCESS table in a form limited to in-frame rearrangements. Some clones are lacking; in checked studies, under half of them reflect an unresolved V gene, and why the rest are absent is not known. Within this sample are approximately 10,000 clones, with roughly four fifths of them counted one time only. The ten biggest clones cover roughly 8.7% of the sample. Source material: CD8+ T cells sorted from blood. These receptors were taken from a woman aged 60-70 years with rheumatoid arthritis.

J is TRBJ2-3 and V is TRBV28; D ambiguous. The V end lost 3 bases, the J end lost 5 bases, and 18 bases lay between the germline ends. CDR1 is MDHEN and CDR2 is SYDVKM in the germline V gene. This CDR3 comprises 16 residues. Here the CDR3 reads CASSFLAGPDVDTQYF. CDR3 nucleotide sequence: TGTGCCAGCAGTTTCCTTGCAGGCCCAGACGTAGATACGCAGTATTTT.

This chain's CDR3 is CASRRLAGGGNEQFF. The DNA of the CDR3 is TGTGCCAGCAGGAGACTAGCGGGAGGCGGGAATGAGCAGTTCTTC. This chain joins TRBV2 and TRBJ2-1, with TRBD2 matching 13 bases. This CDR3 is 15 amino acids long. Germline loops: CDR1 SNHLY, CDR2 FYNNEI. The junction had 6 bases not matched to a gene; V was cut back by 6 bases and J by 7 bases.

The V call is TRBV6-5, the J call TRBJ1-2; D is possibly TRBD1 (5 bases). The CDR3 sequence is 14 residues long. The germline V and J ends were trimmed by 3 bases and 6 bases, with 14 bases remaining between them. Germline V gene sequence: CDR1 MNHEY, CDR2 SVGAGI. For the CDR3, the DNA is TGTGCCAGCAGTTATAAGCAGGGCCCTCATGGCTACACCTTC. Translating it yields CASSYKQGPHGYTF.

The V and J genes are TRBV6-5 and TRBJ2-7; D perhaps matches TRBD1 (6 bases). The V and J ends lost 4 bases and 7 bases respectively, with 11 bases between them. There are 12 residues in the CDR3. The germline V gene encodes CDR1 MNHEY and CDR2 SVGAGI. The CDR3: CASSSQGLEQYF. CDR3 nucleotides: TGTGCCAGCAGTTCACAGGGATTAGAGCAGTACTTC.

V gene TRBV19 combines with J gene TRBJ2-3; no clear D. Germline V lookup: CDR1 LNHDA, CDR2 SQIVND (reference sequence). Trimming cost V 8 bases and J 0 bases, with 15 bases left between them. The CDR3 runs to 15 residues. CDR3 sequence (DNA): TGTGCCAGTGAAATGGTCGGGTCTAGCACAGATACGCAGTATTTT. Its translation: CASEMVGSSTDTQYF.

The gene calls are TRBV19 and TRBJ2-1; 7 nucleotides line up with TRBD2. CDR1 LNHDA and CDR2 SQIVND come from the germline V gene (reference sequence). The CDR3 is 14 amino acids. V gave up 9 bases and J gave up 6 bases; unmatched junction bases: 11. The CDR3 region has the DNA TGTGCCAGCACTCCTAGCGGAGGGGTCAATGAGCAGTTCTTC. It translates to CASTPSGGVNEQFF.

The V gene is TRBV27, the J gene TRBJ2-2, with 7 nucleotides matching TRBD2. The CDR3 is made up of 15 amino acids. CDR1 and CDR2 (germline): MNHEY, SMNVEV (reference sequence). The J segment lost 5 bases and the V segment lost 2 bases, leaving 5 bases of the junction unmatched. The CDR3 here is CASSLNGGRTGELFF. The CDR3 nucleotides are TGTGCCAGCAGTTTAAATGGCGGGAGAACCGGGGAGCTGTTTTTT.

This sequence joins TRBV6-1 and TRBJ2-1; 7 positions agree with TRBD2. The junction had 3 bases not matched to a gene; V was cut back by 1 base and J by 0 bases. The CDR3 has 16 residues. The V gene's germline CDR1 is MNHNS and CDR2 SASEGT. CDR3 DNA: TGTGCCAGCAGTGAAGTTGGCGGGAGCTCCTACAATGAGCAGTTCTTC. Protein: CASSEVGGSSYNEQFF.

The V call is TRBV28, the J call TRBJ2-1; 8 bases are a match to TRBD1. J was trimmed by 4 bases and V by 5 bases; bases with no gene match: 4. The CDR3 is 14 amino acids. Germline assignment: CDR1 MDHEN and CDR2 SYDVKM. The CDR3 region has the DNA TGTGCCAGCAGTCCAGGGGGCGGGTACAATGAGCAGTTCTTC. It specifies CASSPGGGYNEQFF.

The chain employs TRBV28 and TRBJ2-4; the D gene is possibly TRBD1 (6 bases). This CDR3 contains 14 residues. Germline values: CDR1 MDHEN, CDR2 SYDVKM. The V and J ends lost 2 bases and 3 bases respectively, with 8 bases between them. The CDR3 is CASSLKGGKNIQYF. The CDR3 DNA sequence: TGTGCCAGCAGTTTAAAAGGGGGCAAAAACATTCAGTACTTC.

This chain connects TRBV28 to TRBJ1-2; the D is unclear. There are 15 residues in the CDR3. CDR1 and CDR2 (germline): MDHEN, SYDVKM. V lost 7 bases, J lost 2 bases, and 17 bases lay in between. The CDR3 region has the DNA TGTGCCAGCACCCTCCGCCCGGAGTCCAACTATGGCTACACCTTC. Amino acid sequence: CASTLRPESNYGYTF.

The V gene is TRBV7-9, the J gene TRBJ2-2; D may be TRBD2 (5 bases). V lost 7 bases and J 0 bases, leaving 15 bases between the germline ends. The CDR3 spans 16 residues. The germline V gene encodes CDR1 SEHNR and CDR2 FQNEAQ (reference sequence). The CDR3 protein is CASNRGRTANTGELFF. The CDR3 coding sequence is TGTGCCAGCAACCGGGGAAGAACGGCGAACACCGGGGAGCTGTTTTTT.

The CDR3 protein is CASSPFLNTEAFF. In DNA, the CDR3 is TGTGCCAGCAGCCCTTTTCTGAACACTGAAGCTTTCTTT. The V and J genes are TRBV11-1 and TRBJ1-1; D uncertain. V was pared by 5 bases and J by 0 bases, with 7 bases between. From germline, CDR1 is SGHAT and CDR2 FQDESV (reference sequence). The CDR3 totals 13 residues.

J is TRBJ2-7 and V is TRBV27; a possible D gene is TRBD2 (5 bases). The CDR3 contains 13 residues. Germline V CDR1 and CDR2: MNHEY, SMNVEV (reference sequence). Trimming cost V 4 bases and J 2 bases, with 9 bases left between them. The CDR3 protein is CASSYGEPYEQYF. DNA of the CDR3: TGTGCCAGCAGTTACGGGGAGCCCTACGAGCAGTACTTC.

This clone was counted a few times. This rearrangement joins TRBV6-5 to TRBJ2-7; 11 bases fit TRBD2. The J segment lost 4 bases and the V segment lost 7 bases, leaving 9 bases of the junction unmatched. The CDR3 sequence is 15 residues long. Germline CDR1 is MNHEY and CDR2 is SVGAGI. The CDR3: CASIESTSGSYEQYF. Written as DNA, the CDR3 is TGTGCCAGCATCGAAAGTACTAGCGGGAGTTACGAGCAGTACTTC.

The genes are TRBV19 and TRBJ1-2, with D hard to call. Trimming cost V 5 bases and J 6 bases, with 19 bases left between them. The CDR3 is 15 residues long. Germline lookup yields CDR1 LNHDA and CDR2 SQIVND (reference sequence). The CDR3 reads CASSWSDGVGDGYTF. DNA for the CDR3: TGTGCCAGTAGTTGGAGTGATGGGGTGGGAGATGGCTACACCTTC.

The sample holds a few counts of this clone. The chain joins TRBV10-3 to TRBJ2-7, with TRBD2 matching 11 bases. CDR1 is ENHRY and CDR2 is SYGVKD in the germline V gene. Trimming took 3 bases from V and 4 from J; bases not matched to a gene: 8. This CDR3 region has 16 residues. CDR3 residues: CAISDPGLAEPYEQYF. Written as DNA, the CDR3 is TGTGCCATCAGTGACCCGGGACTAGCGGAGCCATACGAGCAGTACTTC.

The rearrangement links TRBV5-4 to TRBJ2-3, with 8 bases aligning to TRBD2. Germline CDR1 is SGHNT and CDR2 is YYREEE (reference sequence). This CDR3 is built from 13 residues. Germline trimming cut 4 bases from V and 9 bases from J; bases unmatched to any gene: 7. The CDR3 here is CASSRGREDTQYF. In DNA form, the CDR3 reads TGTGCCAGCAGCCGCGGGCGGGAGGACACGCAGTATTTT.

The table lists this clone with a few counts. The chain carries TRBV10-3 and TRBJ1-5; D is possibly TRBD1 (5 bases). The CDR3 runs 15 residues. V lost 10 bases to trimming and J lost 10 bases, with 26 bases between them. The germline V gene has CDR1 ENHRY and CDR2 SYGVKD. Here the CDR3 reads CASSVGWGDPDPQHF. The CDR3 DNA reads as TGTGCCAGCAGCGTGGGATGGGGGGACCCCGATCCCCAGCATTTT.

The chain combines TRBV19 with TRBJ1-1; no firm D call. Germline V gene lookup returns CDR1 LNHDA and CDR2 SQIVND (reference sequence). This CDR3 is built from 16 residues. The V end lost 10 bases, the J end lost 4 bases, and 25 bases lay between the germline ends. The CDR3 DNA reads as TGTGCCACCCGAGGCGAGGGCGGGGTTTTGAGCACTGAAGCTTTCTTT. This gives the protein CATRGEGGVLSTEAFF. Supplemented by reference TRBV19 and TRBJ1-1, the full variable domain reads DGGITQSPKYLFRKEGQNVTLSCEQNLNHDAMYWYRQDPGQGLRLIYYSQIVNDFQKGDIAEGYSVSREKKESFPLTVTSAQKNPTAFYLCATRGEGGVLSTEAFFGQGTRLTVV.

In DNA, the CDR3 is TGTGCCAGCAGGGTAGCGGGAGAGGCGGACATTCAGTACTTC. Its translation is CASRVAGEADIQYF. The rearrangement uses TRBV28 and TRBJ2-4, with TRBD2 identical over 9 bases. The germline V gene encodes CDR1 MDHEN and CDR2 SYDVKM. The CDR3 loop spans 14 amino acids. V was pared by 6 bases and J by 8 bases, with 8 bases of the junction left unmatched. The complete variable domain, with remaining parts taken from reference TRBV28 and TRBJ2-4, reads DVKVTQSSRYLVKRTGEKVFLECVQDMDHENMFWYRQDPGLGLRLIYFSYDVKMKEKGDIPEGYSVSREKKERFSLILESASTNQTSMYLCASRVAGEADIQYFGAGTRLSVL.